The clone carrying this TCR beta chain was counted ten times or more. Its antigen is not identified. The TCR alpha and TCR beta cDNA libraries, bearing sample barcodes and UMIs, were generated by 5'RACE using constant-segment primers. In TCRdb, the 5' RACE reads were re-called with MiXCR into one record per CDR3 protein. The data contain about 440,000 distinct CDR3 sequences, around 20% of them singletons. The source of the sample is a study of T-cell memory formation after mild COVID-19. Study-level background: Most TCR clusters belonged to a single donor.

Study-wide findings and caveats: That cross-reactive memory joined was suggested by some responding clones appearing in pre-infection memory. Later expanders leaned toward CD4+, whereas clones contracting from day 15 to 85 were balanced CD4/CD8.

CDR3 length: 15 residues. The V gene lost 2 bases and the J gene lost 0 bases, with 7 bases spanning the gap. Germline-derived CDR1 and CDR2 are SSHAT and FNYEAQ (reference sequence). The source material was PBMCs or a T cell subset sorted from them (not recorded which). The origin of this receptor is an adult woman who had mild COVID-19 (a few samples of this study predate the infection). Cell type and time point are not known. The genes are TRBV7-7 and TRBJ2-2; weak D call: TRBD1 (6 bases). CDR3 coding DNA: TGTGCCAGCAGCTTAACAGGGTCGAACACCGGGGAGCTGTTTTTT. Protein: CASSLTGSNTGELFF.